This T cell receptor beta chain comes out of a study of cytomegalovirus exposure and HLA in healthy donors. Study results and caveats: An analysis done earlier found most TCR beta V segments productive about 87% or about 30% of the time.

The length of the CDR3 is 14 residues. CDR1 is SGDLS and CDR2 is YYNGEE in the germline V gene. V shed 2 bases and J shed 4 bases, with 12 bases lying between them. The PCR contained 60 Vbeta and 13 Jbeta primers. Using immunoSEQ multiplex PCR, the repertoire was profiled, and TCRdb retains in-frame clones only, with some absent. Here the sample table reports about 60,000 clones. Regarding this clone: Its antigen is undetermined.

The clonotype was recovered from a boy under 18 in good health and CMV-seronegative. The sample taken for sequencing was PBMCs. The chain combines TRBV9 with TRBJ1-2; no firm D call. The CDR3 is CASSVLATTYGYTF. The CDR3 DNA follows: TGTGCCAGCAGCGTCTTAGCCACAACCTATGGCTACACCTTC.